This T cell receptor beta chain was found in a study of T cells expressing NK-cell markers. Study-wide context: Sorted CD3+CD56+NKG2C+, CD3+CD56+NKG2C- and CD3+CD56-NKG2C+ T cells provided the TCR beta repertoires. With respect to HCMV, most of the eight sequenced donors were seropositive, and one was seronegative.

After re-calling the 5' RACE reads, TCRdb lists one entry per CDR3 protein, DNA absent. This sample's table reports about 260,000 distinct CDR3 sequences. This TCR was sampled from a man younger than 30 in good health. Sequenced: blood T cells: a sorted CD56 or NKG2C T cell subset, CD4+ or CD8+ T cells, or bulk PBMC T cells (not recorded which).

The CDR3 protein is CASSIDRWEPQHF. The gene calls are TRBV19 and TRBJ1-5. This CDR3 is 13 amino acids long. From germline, CDR1 is LNHDA and CDR2 SQIVND (reference sequence).